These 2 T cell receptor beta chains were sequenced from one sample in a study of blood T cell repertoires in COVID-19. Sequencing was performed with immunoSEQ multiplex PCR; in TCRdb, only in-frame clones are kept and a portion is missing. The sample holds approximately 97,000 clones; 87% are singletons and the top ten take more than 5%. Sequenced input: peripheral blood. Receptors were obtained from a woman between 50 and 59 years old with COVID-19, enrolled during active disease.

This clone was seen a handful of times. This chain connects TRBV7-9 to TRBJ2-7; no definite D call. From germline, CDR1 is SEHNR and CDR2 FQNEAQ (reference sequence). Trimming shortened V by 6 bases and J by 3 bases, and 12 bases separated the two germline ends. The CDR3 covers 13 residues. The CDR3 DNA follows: TGTGCCAGCAGTAACAGAGATTACTACGAGCAGTACTTC. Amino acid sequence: CASSNRDYYEQYF. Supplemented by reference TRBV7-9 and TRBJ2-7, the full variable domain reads DTGVSQNPRHKITKRGQNVTFRCDPISEHNRLYWYRQTLGQGPEFLTYFQNEAQLEKSRLLSDRFSAERPKGSFSTLEIQRTEQGDSAMYLCASSNRDYYEQYFGPGTRLTVT.

CDR3 bases: TGTGCCAGCAGCCCCTCGACAGGGCATCCGAATTCACCCCTCCACTTT. Protein: CASSPSTGHPNSPLHF. This chain joins TRBV7-9 and TRBJ1-6; 7 bases match TRBD1. Trimming removed 5 bases from V and 7 bases from J; junction bases left unmatched: 11. The CDR3 runs to 16 residues. From germline, CDR1 is SEHNR and CDR2 FQNEAQ (reference sequence).